This T cell receptor beta chain was recorded in a study of T cells in women clearing cervical HPV infection. Study context: Only a few women had HLA typing results available.

Assay: immunoSEQ multiplex PCR; the TCRdb copy retains only in-frame clones and omits some. In all, the sample yields some 9,800 clones. CDR1 is SGHVS, CDR2 FQNEAQ, per germline. The CDR3 is 16 residues long. Trimming pared 5 bases from V and 7 bases from J, leaving 20 bases between. As for this clone: The CDR3 extends 3 residues past the end of the read, so its final part is completed from the germline J gene.

Each participant carried one incident cervical HPV16 infection only. The origin of this receptor is a woman between 18 and 70 years old with a cervical HPV16 infection that either progressed to CIN3+ or cleared (not recorded which). Sequencing was done on a sample of blood buffy coat. J is TRBJ2-2 and V is TRBV7-8; D might be TRBD2 (7 bases). CDR3 residues: CASSQRGGTLGGELFF. The covered CDR3 bases are TGTGCCAGCAGCCAAAGGGGGGGGACCCTTGGCGGGGAG.